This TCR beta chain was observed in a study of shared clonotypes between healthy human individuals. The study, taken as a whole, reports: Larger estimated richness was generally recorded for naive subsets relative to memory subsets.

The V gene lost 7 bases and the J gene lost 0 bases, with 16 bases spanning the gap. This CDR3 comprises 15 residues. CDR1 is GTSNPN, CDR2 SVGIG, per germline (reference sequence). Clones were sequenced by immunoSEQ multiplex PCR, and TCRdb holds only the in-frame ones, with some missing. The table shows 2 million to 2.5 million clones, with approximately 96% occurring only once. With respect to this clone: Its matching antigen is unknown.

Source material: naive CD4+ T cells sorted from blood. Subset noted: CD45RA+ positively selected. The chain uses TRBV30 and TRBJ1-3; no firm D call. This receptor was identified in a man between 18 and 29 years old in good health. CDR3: CASPRRKSSGNTIYF. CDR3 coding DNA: TGTGCCTCCCCGCGACGGAAAAGCTCTGGAAACACCATATATTTT.